A selection of T cell receptor beta chains follows, all from one sample in a study of blood T cell repertoires in COVID-19. The assay was immunoSEQ multiplex PCR, and TCRdb's table has in-frame clones only and misses some. The data hold roughly 56,000 clones, with around four fifths observed a single time. The source material was peripheral blood. These receptors originate from a man in his 70s with acute or convalescent COVID-19. Both conserved end residues are part of each CDR3. Each record gives: clone size, V gene, J gene, D gene, CDR3 DNA, CDR3 protein. The D gene is left open where the match is weak. Only some rows state a clone size, as once, few, many or a class for expanded clones.

.,TRBV6-1,TRBJ2-3,TRBD2,TGTGCGGGGAGGGGACGGAGCACAGATACGCAGTATTTT,CAGRGRSTDTQYF
medium-sized,TRBV9,TRBJ1-6,TRBD1,TGTGCCAGCAGCGACACAGGGGGCAGTTCACCCCTCCACTTT,CASSDTGGSSPLHF
few,TRBV7-9,TRBJ2-7,.,TGTGCCAGCAGCCTCTGGACAGTCAGCTCCTACGAGCAGTACTTC,CASSLWTVSSYEQYF
.,TRBV3-1/TRBV3-2,TRBJ1-1,TRBD1,TGTGCCAGCAGTTCACAGGGGGCAACTGAAGCTTTCTTT,CASSSQGATEAFF
.,TRBV6-5,TRBJ1-5,.,TGTGCCAGCAGCGGGGAACCCAATCAGCCCCAGCATTTT,CASSGEPNQPQHF
.,TRBV2,TRBJ2-1,.,TGTGCCAGCAGGGTGGACACTAACAATGAGCAGTTCTTC,CASRVDTNNEQFF
few,TRBV13,TRBJ2-3,.,TGTGCCAGCAGCCTCCGGAGGGCCCCAGATACGCAGTATTTT,CASSLRRAPDTQYF
.,TRBV5-1,TRBJ1-3,.,TGCGCCAGCAGCGACCAGGGAACTGGAAACACCATATATTTT,CASSDQGTGNTIYF
.,TRBV18,TRBJ2-7,TRBD2,TGTGCCAGCTCAACTGCGGGACTAGCGGGGGTTCACAACTACGAGCAGTACTTC,CASSTAGLAGVHNYEQYF
.,TRBV7-2,TRBJ2-7,.,TGTGCCAGCAGCCCAAGAGCCCAGGGGTTTAAGCAGTACTTC,CASSPRAQGFKQYF
.,TRBV2,TRBJ2-5,TRBD2,TGTGCCAGCGTGGAGCGGGGGGGCGGTGAGACCCAGTACTTC,CASVERGGGETQYF
.,TRBV29-1,TRBJ2-7,.,TGCAGCGTTCTACAGGGCTCCGCTATCGAGCAGTACTTC,CSVLQGSAIEQYF
.,TRBV20-1,TRBJ1-6,.,TGCAGTGCTAGTCCGTATAATTCACCCCTCCACTTT,CSASPYNSPLHF
.,TRBV6-5,TRBJ2-1,.,TGTGCCAGCAGAGAGTTGTTGCAGTTCTTC,CASRELLQFF
.,TRBV20-1,TRBJ1-1,.,TGCAGTGTCTCTGAAGCTTTCTTT,CSVSEAFF
many,TRBV5-4,TRBJ1-2,.,TGTGCCAGCAGCGGCCTGTCTAACTATGGCTACACCTTC,CASSGLSNYGYTF
.,TRBV28,TRBJ1-4,.,TGTGCCAGCAGTTTATTGGGGGGGGCAGGTGAAAAACTGTTTTTT,CASSLLGGAGEKLFF
.,TRBV5-1,TRBJ1-1,TRBD1,TGCGCCAGCAGCTCCGGGACAGGGGGAAGTGAAGCTTTCTTT,CASSSGTGGSEAFF
.,TRBV6-5,TRBJ1-4,.,TGTGCCAGCAGCTCCCCGGGGGAAAAACTGTTTTTT,CASSSPGEKLFF
once,TRBV24-1,TRBJ2-5,.,TGTGCCACCAGTGATTCGCAGGTTGGCAAGACCCAGTACTTC,CATSDSQVGKTQYF
.,TRBV6-1,TRBJ2-5,.,TGTGCCAGCAGTGAACAGCAAGAGACCCAGTACTTC,CASSEQQETQYF
.,TRBV7-9,TRBJ2-3,TRBD2,TGTGCCAGCAGACCACTAGCGGGGGGGCATGTAGATACGCAGTATTTT,CASRPLAGGHVDTQYF
.,TRBV4-2,TRBJ2-1,TRBD1,TGTGCCAGCAGCCAAGTATCCGGACAGGCCCGGGATGAGCAGTTCTTC,CASSQVSGQARDEQFF
once,TRBV28,TRBJ1-5,.,TGTGCCAGCAGTTTATCAGGTCGGGGGGTCCATCAGCCCCAGCATTTT,CASSLSGRGVHQPQHF
.,TRBV6-5,TRBJ2-1,TRBD2,TGTGCCAGCAGTTACCCAGGACTAGCGGGAAAGCAGTTCTTC,CASSYPGLAGKQFF
.,TRBV28,TRBJ1-4,TRBD1,TGTGCCAGCAGTTCAGCGGGACAGGGCGGGAGTGAAAAACTGTTTTTT,CASSSAGQGGSEKLFF
.,TRBV6-5,TRBJ2-1,TRBD1,TGTGCCAGCAGCCGGGACAGGGGGCTTTACAATGAGCAGTTCTTC,CASSRDRGLYNEQFF
.,TRBV18,TRBJ1-1,TRBD1,TGTGCCAGCTCACCAAGGACAGGGAAGATGAACACTGAAGCTTTCTTT,CASSPRTGKMNTEAFF
.,TRBV5-4,TRBJ2-7,.,TGTGCCAGCAGCTTGAATAGAGGGCTGGGGGAGCAGTACTTC,CASSLNRGLGEQYF
.,TRBV27,TRBJ2-3,TRBD2,TGTGCCAGCAGTCTCTTCACTAGCGGGGGGAGCGGTACGCAGTATTTT,CASSLFTSGGSGTQYF
once,TRBV10-2,TRBJ2-5,TRBD2,TGCGCCAGCAGTGAGCAGGCGGGGGGGTCGGAGACCCAGTACTTC,CASSEQAGGSETQYF
.,TRBV27,TRBJ2-7,TRBD1,TGTGCCAGCAGTTCCCCAGGGGGCGGTTCCTACGAGCAGTACTTC,CASSSPGGGSYEQYF
.,TRBV6-2/TRBV6-3,TRBJ1-3,TRBD1,TGTGCCAGCAGTTACCCCGGGACAGGGGGCAACACCATATATTTT,CASSYPGTGGNTIYF
.,TRBV10-1,TRBJ2-1,.,TGCGCCAGCAGTGAGTCCTCCGGGTTTTACGGTGAGCAGTTCTTC,CASSESSGFYGEQFF
.,TRBV5-4,TRBJ1-1,TRBD1,TGTGCCAGCAGCAACCCGGACAGGGGCGGGACTGAAGCTTTCTTT,CASSNPDRGGTEAFF
.,TRBV6-5,TRBJ2-1,TRBD2,TGTGCCAGCAGTTACCAACCCAGCGGGGTCTACAATGAGCAGTTCTTC,CASSYQPSGVYNEQFF
.,TRBV11-2,TRBJ1-5,.,TGTGCCAGCAGCCCCAGGGTGGTTCAGGGCAATCAGCCCCAGCATTTT,CASSPRVVQGNQPQHF
.,TRBV7-2,TRBJ2-7,TRBD2,TGTGCCAGCAGCTCACTTTTAGCGGGGGGCGAGCAGTACTTC,CASSSLLAGGEQYF
.,TRBV5-1,TRBJ1-2,.,TGCGCCAGCAGCTTGGCAGCGTCAAGCCTATCTAATGGCTACACCTTC,CASSLAASSLSNGYTF
once,TRBV5-1,TRBJ2-7,TRBD2,TGCGCCAGCAGCCCGGGGACATTAGCGGGGGGGCGGGCCGAGCAGTACTTC,CASSPGTLAGGRAEQYF
.,TRBV6-6,TRBJ1-1,TRBD1,TGTGCCAGCAGTACCGGGACAGTCACTGAAGCTTTCTTT,CASSTGTVTEAFF
.,TRBV18,TRBJ2-7,TRBD1,TGTGCCAGCTCACCCCCGACAGGGACCTACGAGCAGTACTTC,CASSPPTGTYEQYF
once,TRBV11-3,TRBJ1-1,.,TGTGCCAGCACCCCCGGAGTGGAAAGAGAAGCTTTCTTT,CASTPGVEREAFF
.,TRBV6-4,TRBJ2-1,TRBD2,TGTGCCAGCAGTGACTCTAGCGGGGGGGACAATGAGCAGTTCTTC,CASSDSSGGDNEQFF
.,TRBV18,TRBJ2-1,.,TGTGCCAGCTCACAACTCGGGAGCGGAGCTGACTACAATGAGCAGTTCTTC,CASSQLGSGADYNEQFF
.,TRBV2,TRBJ2-4,TRBD2,TGTGCCAGCAGTGGTCCACCCGGGGGTAGCGGGGCTTATCAGTACTTC,CASSGPPGGSGAYQYF
.,TRBV5-6,TRBJ2-7,.,TGTGCCAGCAGCTTGAGGGACAACCGTTACAAGAAGTCCGAGCAGTACTTC,CASSLRDNRYKKSEQYF
.,TRBV5-1,TRBJ2-5,TRBD1,TGCGCCAGCAGCCTCCTGCCGGGACAGCAAGAGACCCAGTACTTC,CASSLLPGQQETQYF
few,TRBV7-8,TRBJ2-7,TRBD2,TGTGCCAGCGTCCAGGGGAGCGGGGGGGCTTACGAGCAGTACTTC,CASVQGSGGAYEQYF